This T cell receptor beta chain is from a study of read filtering for tumor transcriptome and immune sequencing. Study-wide context: Patients were approximately 18 male and about 15 female, mean age around 70 years, range about 40 to 85. RNA-seq yielded only about 75 to 1,400 TCR reads, IR-seq about 4.05 to 11 million. Transcriptome libraries were built from DNase-treated RNA.

Germline V gene sequence: CDR1 DFQATT, CDR2 SNEGSKA (reference sequence). The CDR3 has 14 residues. The J segment lost 2 bases and the V segment lost 3 bases, leaving 7 bases of the junction unmatched. The library was built from roughly 400 ng RNA with molecular barcoded adaptors for alpha/delta and beta/gamma chains. TCRdb ran MiXCR on the reads and lists one entry per CDR3 protein. The table shows approximately 50,000 distinct CDR3 sequences, with 20% to 25% occurring only once. Every patient had bone marrow sampled while the disease was active. This clonotype has just a few counts. This sequence joins TRBV20-1 and TRBJ2-7; TRBD2 matches 7 bases. What was sequenced was a population of CD138-negative cells sorted from bone marrow. The clonotype comes from a donor aged 40 or over with multiple myeloma. The CDR3 region is CSARTGRGTYEQYF. The CDR3 DNA reads as TGCAGTGCTAGGACCGGGCGGGGGACCTACGAGCAGTACTTC.